Described below is a single T cell receptor (beta chain) sequence and its context. This sample is part of a study of blood T cell repertoires in COVID-19. Looking at the study overall: The United States, Italy and Spain provided the acute and convalescent COVID-19 samples. T cells, B-cell-depleted T cells, or PBMCs supplied cDNA or gDNA.

Measured with immunoSEQ multiplex PCR; TCRdb has only the in-frame clones, and not every one. The sample shows about 220,000 clones, approximately 81% of them seen only once. The CDR3 sequence is 15 residues long. With V trimmed by 5 bases and J by 2 bases, 8 bases remained unmatched. The germline CDR1 and CDR2 sequences are SGHTA and FQGNSA. Sequenced input: peripheral blood. The rearrangement links TRBV7-2 to TRBJ1-1, with TRBD1 identical over 7 bases. This sequence originates from a woman older than 75 with acute or convalescent COVID-19. CDR3 coding DNA: TGTGCCAGCAGCCCGGCGGACAGGCCCAACACTGAAGCTTTCTTT. The encoded protein is CASSPADRPNTEAFF.